This T cell receptor (beta chain) was recovered during a study of OX40 agonist ivuxolimab in advanced cancers. CDR1 MNHNS and CDR2 SASEGT come from the germline V gene. Trimming cost V 2 bases and J 10 bases, with 15 bases left between them. This CDR3 has 14 residues. The table came from immunoSEQ multiplex PCR; TCRdb's copy has only in-frame clones and leaves some out. The repertoire holds some 45,000 clones, with approximately 83% as singletons. This TCR derives from an adult with an advanced solid tumor such as melanoma, head and neck, liver or kidney cancer. The material was CD4+ or CD8+ T cells sorted from blood, obtained in a trial of the OX40 agonist ivuxolimab. This chain joins TRBV6-1 and TRBJ2-1; D unresolved. DNA for the CDR3: TGTGCCAGCAGTGAATTGGCCGGTCGAGAAGAGCAGTTCTTC. It is translated as CASSELAGREEQFF.